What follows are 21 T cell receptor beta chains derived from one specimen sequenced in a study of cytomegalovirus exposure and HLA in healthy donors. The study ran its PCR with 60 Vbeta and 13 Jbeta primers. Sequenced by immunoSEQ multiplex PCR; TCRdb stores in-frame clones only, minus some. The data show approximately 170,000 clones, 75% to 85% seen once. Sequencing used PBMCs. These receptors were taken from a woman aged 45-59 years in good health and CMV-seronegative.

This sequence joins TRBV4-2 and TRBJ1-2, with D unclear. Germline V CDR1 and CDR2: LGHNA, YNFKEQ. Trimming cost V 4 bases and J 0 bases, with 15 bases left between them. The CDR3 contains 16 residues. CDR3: CASSPRASEANYGYTF. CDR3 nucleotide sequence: TGTGCCAGCAGCCCGAGGGCGAGTGAAGCTAACTATGGCTACACCTTC.

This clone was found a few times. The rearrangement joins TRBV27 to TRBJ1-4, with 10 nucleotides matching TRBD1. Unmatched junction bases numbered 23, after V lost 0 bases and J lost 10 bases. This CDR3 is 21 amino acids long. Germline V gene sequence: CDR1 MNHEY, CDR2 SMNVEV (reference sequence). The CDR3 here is CASSLSRTTSSRDRGGGKLFF. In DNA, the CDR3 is TGTGCCAGCAGTTTATCACGCACAACGTCGTCCCGGGACAGGGGCGGAGGAAAACTGTTTTTT.

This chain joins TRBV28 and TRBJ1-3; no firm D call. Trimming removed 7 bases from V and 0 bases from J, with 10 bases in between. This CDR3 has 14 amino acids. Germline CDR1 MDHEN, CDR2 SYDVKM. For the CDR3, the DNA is TGTGCCAGCATACTGGGCCGCTCTGGAAACACCATATATTTT. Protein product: CASILGRSGNTIYF.

The CDR3 bases are TGTGCCAGCTCACAGCCCAGACAGCCTGAAGCTTTCTTT. Translating gives CASSQPRQPEAFF. J is TRBJ1-1 and V is TRBV18; possibly TRBD1 for D (5 bases). The CDR3 has 13 amino acids. V was clipped by 4 bases and J by 6 bases, with 12 bases between them. Germline V gene lookup returns CDR1 KGHSH and CDR2 LQKENI.

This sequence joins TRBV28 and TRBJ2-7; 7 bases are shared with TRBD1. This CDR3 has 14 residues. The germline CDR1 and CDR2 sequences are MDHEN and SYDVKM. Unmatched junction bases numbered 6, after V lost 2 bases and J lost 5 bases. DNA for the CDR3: TGTGCCAGCAGTTTAATGAGGGGGCCCAACGAGCAGTACTTC. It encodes CASSLMRGPNEQYF.

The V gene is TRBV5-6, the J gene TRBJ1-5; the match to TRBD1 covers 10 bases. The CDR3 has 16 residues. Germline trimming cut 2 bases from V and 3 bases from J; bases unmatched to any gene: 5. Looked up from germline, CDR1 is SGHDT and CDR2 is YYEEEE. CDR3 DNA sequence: TGTGCCAGCAGCTTTAGACAGGGGGCGGACAATCAGCCCCAGCATTTT. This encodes CASSFRQGADNQPQHF. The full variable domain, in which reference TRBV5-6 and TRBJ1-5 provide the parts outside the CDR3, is DAGVTQSPTHLIKTRGQQVTLRCSPKSGHDTVSWYQQALGQGPQFIFQYYEEEERQRGNFPDRFSGHQFPNYSSELNVNALLLGDSALYLCASSFRQGADNQPQHFGDGTRLSIL.

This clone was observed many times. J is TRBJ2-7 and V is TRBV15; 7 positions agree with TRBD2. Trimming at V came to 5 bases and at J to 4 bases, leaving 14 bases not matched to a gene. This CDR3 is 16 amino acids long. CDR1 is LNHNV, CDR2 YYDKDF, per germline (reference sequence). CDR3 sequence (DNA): TGTGCCACCAGCCTTACCAACGTCGGGGGGTCGTACGAGCAGTACTTC. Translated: CATSLTNVGGSYEQYF.

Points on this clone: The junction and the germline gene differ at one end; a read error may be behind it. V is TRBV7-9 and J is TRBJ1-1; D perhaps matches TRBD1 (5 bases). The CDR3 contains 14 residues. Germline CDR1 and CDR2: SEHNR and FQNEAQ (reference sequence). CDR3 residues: CSSSSHQGNTEAFF. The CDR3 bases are TGTTCCAGCAGCTCCCACCAGGGAAACACTGAAGCTTTCTTT.

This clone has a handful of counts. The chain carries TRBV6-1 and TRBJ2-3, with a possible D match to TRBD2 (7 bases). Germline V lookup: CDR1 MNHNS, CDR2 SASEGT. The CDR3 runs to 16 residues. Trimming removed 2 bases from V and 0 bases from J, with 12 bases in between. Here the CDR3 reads CASSERGGLSTDTQYF. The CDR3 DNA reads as TGTGCCAGCAGTGAAAGGGGGGGACTCAGCACAGATACGCAGTATTTT.

CDR3 residues: CASSFTNPRGSQYF. CDR3 in DNA: TGTGCCAGCAGTTTTACAAACCCTCGAGGTTCGCAGTATTTT. The chain carries TRBV28 and TRBJ2-3, with no clear D. CDR1 is MDHEN and CDR2 is SYDVKM in the germline V gene. Trimming took 3 bases from V and 10 from J, leaving 17 bases between them. The CDR3 runs 14 residues.

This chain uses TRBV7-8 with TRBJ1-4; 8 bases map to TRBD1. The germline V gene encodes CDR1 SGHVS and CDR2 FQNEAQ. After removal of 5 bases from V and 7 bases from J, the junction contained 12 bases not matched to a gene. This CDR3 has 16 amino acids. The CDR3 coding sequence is TGTGCCAGCAGCCCACATAGAGGACAGGGCGGTGAAAAACTGTTTTTT. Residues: CASSPHRGQGGEKLFF.

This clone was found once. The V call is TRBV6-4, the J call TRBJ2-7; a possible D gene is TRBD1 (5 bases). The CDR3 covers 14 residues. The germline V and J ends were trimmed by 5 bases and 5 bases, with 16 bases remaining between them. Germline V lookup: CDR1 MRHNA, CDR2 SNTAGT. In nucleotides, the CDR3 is TGTGCCAGCAGTCCGACAGTCGCCTCTAACGAGCAGTACTTC. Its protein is CASSPTVASNEQYF.

Here the CDR3 reads CASSPRAAGETEAFF. CDR3 DNA: TGCGCCAGCAGCCCTCGGGCAGCAGGGGAAACTGAAGCTTTCTTT. The chain joins TRBV4-3 to TRBJ1-1, with D perhaps matching TRBD1 (6 bases). There are 15 residues in the CDR3. Trimming removed 4 bases at V and 5 bases at J, with 17 bases between. CDR1 LGHNA and CDR2 YSLEER come from the germline V gene.

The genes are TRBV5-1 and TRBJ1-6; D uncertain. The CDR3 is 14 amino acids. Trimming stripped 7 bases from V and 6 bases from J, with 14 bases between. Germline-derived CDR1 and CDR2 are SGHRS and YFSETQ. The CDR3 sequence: CASGTAGINSPLHF. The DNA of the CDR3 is TGCGCCAGCGGCACCGCAGGTATTAATTCACCCCTCCACTTT.

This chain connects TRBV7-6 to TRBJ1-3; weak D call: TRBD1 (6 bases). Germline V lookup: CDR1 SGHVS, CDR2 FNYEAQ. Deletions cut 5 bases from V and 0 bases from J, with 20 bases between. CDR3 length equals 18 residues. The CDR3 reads CASSASSTGSFSGNTIYF. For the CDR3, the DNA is TGTGCCAGCAGCGCGTCCTCGACAGGTTCATTCTCTGGAAACACCATATATTTT.

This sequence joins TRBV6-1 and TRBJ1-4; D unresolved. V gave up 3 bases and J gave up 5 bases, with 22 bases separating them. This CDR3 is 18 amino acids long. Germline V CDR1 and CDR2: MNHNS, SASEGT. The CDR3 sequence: CASSDCPSLLVDNEKLFF. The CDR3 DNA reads TGTGCCAGCAGTGACTGTCCAAGTCTCCTAGTCGACAATGAAAAACTGTTTTTT.

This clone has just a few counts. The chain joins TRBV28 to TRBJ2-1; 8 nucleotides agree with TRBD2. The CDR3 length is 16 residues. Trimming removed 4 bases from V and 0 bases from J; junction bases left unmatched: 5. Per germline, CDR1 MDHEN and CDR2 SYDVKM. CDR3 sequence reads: CASSSLAGNSYNEQFF. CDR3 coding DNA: TGTGCCAGCAGTTCCCTAGCGGGCAACTCCTACAATGAGCAGTTCTTC.

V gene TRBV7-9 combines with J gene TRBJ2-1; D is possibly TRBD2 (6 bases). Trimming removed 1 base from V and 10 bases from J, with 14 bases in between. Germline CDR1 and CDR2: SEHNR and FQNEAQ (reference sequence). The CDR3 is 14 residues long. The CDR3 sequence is CASSLVGGFSEQFF. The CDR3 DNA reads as TGTGCCAGCAGCTTAGTAGGAGGGTTCAGCGAGCAGTTCTTC.

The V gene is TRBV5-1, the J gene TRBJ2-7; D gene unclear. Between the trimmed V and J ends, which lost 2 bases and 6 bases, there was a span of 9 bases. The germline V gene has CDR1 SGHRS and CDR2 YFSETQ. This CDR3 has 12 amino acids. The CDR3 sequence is CASSFPTGEQYF. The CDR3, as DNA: TGCGCCAGCAGCTTCCCGACGGGCGAGCAGTACTTC.

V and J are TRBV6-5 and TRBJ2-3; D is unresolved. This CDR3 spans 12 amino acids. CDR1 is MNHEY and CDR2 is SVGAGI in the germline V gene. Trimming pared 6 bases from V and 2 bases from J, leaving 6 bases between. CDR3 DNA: TGTGCCAGCAGCTACCTCACAGATACGCAGTATTTT. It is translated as CASSYLTDTQYF.

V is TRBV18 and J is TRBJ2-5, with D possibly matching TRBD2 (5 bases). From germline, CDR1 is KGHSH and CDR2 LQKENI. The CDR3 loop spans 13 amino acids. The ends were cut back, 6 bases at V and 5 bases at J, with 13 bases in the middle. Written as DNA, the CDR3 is TGTGCCAGCTCTCCTCATCCGGGGGAGACCCAGTACTTC. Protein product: CASSPHPGETQYF.